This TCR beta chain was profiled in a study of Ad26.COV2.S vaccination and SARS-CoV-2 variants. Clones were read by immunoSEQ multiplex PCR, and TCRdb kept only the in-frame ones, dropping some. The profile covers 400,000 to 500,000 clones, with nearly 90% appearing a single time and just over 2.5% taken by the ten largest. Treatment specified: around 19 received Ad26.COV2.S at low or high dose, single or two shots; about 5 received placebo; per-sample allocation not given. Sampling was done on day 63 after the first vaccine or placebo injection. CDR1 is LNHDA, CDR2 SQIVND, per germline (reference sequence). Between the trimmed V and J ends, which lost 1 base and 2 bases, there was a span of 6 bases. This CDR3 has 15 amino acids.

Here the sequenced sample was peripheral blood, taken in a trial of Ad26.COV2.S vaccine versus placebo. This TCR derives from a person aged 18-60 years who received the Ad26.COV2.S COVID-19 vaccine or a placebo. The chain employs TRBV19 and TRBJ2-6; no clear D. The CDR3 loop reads CASSIVWPGANVLTF. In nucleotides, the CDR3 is TGTGCCAGTAGTATAGTGTGGCCTGGGGCCAACGTCCTGACTTTC.